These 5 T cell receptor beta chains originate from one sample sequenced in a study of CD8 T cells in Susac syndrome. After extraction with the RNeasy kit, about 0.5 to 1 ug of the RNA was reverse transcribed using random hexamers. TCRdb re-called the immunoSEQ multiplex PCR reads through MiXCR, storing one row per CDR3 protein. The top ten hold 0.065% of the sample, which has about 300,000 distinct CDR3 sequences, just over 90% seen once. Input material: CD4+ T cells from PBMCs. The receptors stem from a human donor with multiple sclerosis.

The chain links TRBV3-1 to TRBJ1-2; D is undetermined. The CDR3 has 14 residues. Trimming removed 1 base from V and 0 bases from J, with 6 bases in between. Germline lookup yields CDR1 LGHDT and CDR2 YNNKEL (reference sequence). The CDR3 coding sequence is TGTGCCAGCAGCCAAGCAACGGCTAACTATGGCTACACCTTC. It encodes CASSQATANYGYTF. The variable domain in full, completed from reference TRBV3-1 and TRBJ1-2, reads DTAVSQTPKYLVTQMGNDKSIKCEQNLGHDTMYWYKQDSKKFLKIMFSYNNKELIINETVPNRFSPKSPDKAHLNLHINSLELGDSAVYFCASSQATANYGYTFGSGTRLTVV.

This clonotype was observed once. CDR3 in amino acids: CAISESPGGHGYTF. CDR3 nucleotide sequence: TGTGCCATCAGTGAGTCCCCAGGGGGCCATGGCTACACCTTC. The chain is built from TRBV10-3 and TRBJ1-2, with 8 bases fitting TRBD1. The CDR3 loop spans 14 amino acids. With V trimmed by 0 bases and J by 6 bases, 3 bases remained unmatched. CDR1 and CDR2 (germline): ENHRY, SYGVKD.

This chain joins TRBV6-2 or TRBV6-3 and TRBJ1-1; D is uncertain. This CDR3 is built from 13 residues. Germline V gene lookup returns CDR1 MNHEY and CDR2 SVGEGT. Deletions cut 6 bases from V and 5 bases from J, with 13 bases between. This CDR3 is CASSRPTATEAFF. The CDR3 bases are TGTGCCAGCAGCCGACCTACCGCAACTGAAGCTTTCTTT.

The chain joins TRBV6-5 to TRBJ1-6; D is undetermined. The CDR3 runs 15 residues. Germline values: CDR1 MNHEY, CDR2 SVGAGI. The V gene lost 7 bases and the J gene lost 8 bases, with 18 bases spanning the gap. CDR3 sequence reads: CASNPIAGGHSPLHF. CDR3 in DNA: TGTGCCAGCAATCCAATTGCGGGAGGGCATTCACCCCTCCACTTT.

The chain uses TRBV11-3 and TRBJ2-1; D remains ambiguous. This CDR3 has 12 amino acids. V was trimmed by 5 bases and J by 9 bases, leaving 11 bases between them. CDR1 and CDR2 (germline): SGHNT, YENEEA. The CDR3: CASSPGVGEQFF. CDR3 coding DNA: TGTGCCAGCAGCCCCGGAGTAGGTGAGCAGTTCTTC.